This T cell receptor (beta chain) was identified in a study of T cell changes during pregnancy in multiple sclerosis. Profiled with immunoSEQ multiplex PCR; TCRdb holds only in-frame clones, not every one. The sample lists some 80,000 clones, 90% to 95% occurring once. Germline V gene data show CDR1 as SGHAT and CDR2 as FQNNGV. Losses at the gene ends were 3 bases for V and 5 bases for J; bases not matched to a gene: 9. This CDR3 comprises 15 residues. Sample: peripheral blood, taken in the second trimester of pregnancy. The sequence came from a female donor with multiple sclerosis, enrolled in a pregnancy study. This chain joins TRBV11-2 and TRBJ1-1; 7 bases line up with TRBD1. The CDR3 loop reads CASSLMGQFATEAFF. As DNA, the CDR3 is TGTGCCAGCAGCTTGATGGGACAGTTCGCAACTGAAGCTTTCTTT.